Listed here are 19 T cell receptor beta chains from one sample, sequenced in a study of T cells in Graves' hyperthyroidism and ophthalmopathy. Using RNA transcripts as the source, TCR beta CDR3 regions were amplified. First-round RT-PCR with HTBI primers amplified the TCR CDR3 region. TCRdb processed the multiplex PCR reads anew with MiXCR; each CDR3 protein has one entry. The table lists hundreds of thousands of distinct CDR3 sequences, around 45% of them singletons, with roughly 8.2% in the top ten. Material: peripheral blood or thyroid tissue (not recorded which). These receptors all stem from a woman younger than 35 with Graves' hyperthyroidism.

The chain links TRBV2 to TRBJ2-2; 8 bases are a match to TRBD2. This CDR3 has 14 residues. Germline V gene lookup returns CDR1 SNHLY and CDR2 FYNNEI. CDR3 bases: TGTGCGTTGTCAGCGGGAGTGAGGACCGGGGAGCTGTTTTTT. Amino acid sequence: CALSAGVRTGELFF.

A single count supports this clonotype. The CDR3 sequence is CASSHGQGVQPQHF. CDR3 DNA sequence: TGTGCCAGCAGCCACGGACAGGGGGTTCAGCCCCAGCATTTT. The chain employs TRBV4-2 and TRBJ1-5; 10 bases are a match to TRBD1. The CDR3 is 14 amino acids. Germline V lookup: CDR1 LGHNA, CDR2 YNFKEQ. After removal of 3 bases from V and 6 bases from J, the junction contained 2 bases not matched to a gene.

The rearrangement uses TRBV9 and TRBJ1-2; D gene uncertain. Trimming pared 1 base from V and 2 bases from J, leaving 12 bases between. The CDR3 extends over 15 amino acids. Germline assignment: CDR1 SGDLS and CDR2 YYNGEE. This CDR3 reads CASSVSGSGNYGYTF. CDR3 in DNA: TGTGCCAGCAGCGTATCCGGTTCGGGAAACTATGGCTACACCTTC.

This clonotype has a single count. This rearrangement joins TRBV20-1 to TRBJ2-7; D unclear. This CDR3 region has 11 residues. Trimming cost V 6 bases and J 3 bases, with 9 bases left between them. Germline V gives CDR1 DFQATT, CDR2 SNEGSKA (reference sequence). The CDR3 is CSAGRVYEQYF. In nucleotides, the CDR3 is TGCAGTGCAGGAAGGGTCTACGAGCAGTACTTC.

J is TRBJ1-5 and V is TRBV2, with unresolved D. The CDR3 runs 15 residues. Germline loops: CDR1 SNHLY, CDR2 FYNNEI. Trimming took off 5 bases at V and 0 bases at J, with 11 bases between the two ends. For the CDR3, the DNA is TGTGCCAGCAGTCTCCTTAGTAATAGCAATCAGCCCCAGCATTTT. Its translation: CASSLLSNSNQPQHF.

This clonotype was counted many times. The chain links TRBV10-3 to TRBJ2-2; 10 nucleotides match TRBD2. Per germline, CDR1 ENHRY and CDR2 SYGVKD. This CDR3 is 15 amino acids long. With V trimmed by 8 bases and J by 3 bases, 6 bases remained unmatched. The CDR3 loop is CAILAGVGDTGELFF. Here the CDR3 DNA reads TGTGCCATCCTAGCGGGAGTAGGCGACACCGGGGAGCTGTTTTTT.

This clonotype was detected ten times or more. V is TRBV9 and J is TRBJ2-5, with D unresolved. The V end lost 4 bases, the J end lost 3 bases, and 10 bases lay between the germline ends. The V gene's germline CDR1 is SGDLS and CDR2 YYNGEE. The CDR3 length is 13 residues. In DNA, the CDR3 is TGTGCCAGCAGCCAACGATACGAAGAGACCCAGTACTTC. It yields the protein CASSQRYEETQYF. Full variable domain (remainder filled in from reference TRBV9 and TRBJ2-5): DSGVTQTPKHLITATGQRVTLRCSPRSGDLSVYWYQQSLDQGLQFLIQYYNGEERAKGNILERFSAQQFPDLHSELNLSSLELGDSALYFCASSQRYEETQYFGPGTRLLVL.

This chain joins TRBV10-3 and TRBJ1-2; D is undetermined. The CDR3 is 11 residues long. Per germline, CDR1 ENHRY and CDR2 SYGVKD. Trimming removed 11 bases at V and 2 bases at J, with 9 bases between. In nucleotides, the CDR3 is TGTGCCGGGGAACTGAACTATGGCTACACCTTC. It codes for CAGELNYGYTF.

This clonotype came up many times. V gene TRBV25-1 combines with J gene TRBJ1-2; 7 bases agree with TRBD1. V lost 5 bases and J lost 6; bases outside the gene matches: 3. This CDR3 region has 12 residues. Germline V gene sequence: CDR1 MGHDK, CDR2 SYGVNS. The CDR3, as DNA: TGTGCCAGCAGTACCAGGGGGGATGGCTACACCTTC. Translated, it gives CASSTRGDGYTF.

Of note for this clonotype: At one boundary the junction diverges from the germline segment, which might be a read error. The J gene is TRBJ1-2, the V gene TRBV10-3, with D possibly matching TRBD1 (6 bases). Looked up from germline, CDR1 is ENHRY and CDR2 is SYGVKD. This CDR3 has 14 amino acids. CDR3 amino acids: CVISFAGVNYGYTF. In nucleotides, the CDR3 is TGTGTCATCAGTTTTGCAGGGGTTAACTATGGCTACACCTTC.

This clonotype was seen at least ten times. This chain connects TRBV24-1 to TRBJ2-5; maybe TRBD1 (6 bases). The CDR3 loop spans 14 amino acids. Trimming shortened V by 5 bases and J by 1 base, and 10 bases separated the two germline ends. In germline, CDR1 is KGHDR, CDR2 SFDVKD. This chain's CDR3 is CATSGDTTQETQYF. CDR3 sequence (DNA): TGTGCCACCAGTGGGGACACCACCCAAGAGACCCAGTACTTC.

This clonotype was observed a handful of times. The chain recombines TRBV24-1 with TRBJ2-5; TRBD2 agrees at 7 bases. After removal of 11 bases from V and 2 bases from J, the junction contained 13 bases not matched to a gene. Germline V gene sequence: CDR1 KGHDR, CDR2 SFDVKD. CDR3 size: 15 residues. In nucleotides, the CDR3 is TGTGCCAGCAGCTCGCGGGAGAGAAGTCAAGAGACCCAGTACTTC. This sequence encodes CASSSRERSQETQYF.

The CDR3 nucleotides are TGTGCCAGCAGTTACTTCGGACTAGCGGGAGGAGGTGGAGAGACCCAGTACTTC. Its translation is CASSYFGLAGGGGETQYF. This sequence joins TRBV7-2 and TRBJ2-5, with 14 bases lining up with TRBD2. The ends lost 6 bases at V and 4 bases at J; junction bases unmatched: 13. CDR3 length equals 18 residues. Germline V CDR1 and CDR2: SGHTA, FQGNSA.

Concerning this clonotype itself: Since a much larger clone is just one base distant, this may be a read error. This sequence joins TRBV15 and TRBJ1-3, with D perhaps matching TRBD1 (5 bases). The CDR3 has 16 amino acids. Germline V CDR1 and CDR2: LNHNV, YYDKDF (reference sequence). CDR3 region: CATSRDRGYSGNAIYF. In DNA, the CDR3 is TGTGCCACCAGCAGAGATCGGGGGTACTCTGGAAACGCCATATATTTT.

This clonotype was detected a few times. The chain employs TRBV15 and TRBJ1-5, with 8 bases fitting TRBD1. After removal of 5 bases from V and 5 bases from J, the junction contained 5 bases not matched to a gene. Germline assignment: CDR1 LNHNV and CDR2 YYDKDF (reference sequence). The CDR3 consists of 14 residues. CDR3 loop: CATSRQGTDQPQHF. The DNA for the CDR3 is TGTGCCACCAGCCGACAGGGGACCGATCAGCCCCAGCATTTT.

The rearrangement links TRBV7-2 to TRBJ1-1, with 7 positions matching TRBD1. The germline CDR1 and CDR2 sequences are SGHTA and FQGNSA. The trim removed 6 bases at V and 4 bases at J, leaving 8 bases unmatched. The CDR3 extends over 14 amino acids. CDR3 loop: CASSYKTGITEAFF. The CDR3 DNA reads as TGTGCCAGCAGTTACAAGACAGGGATCACTGAAGCTTTCTTT.

In its sample, this clonotype was seen many times. The V gene is TRBV10-3, the J gene TRBJ1-3; D is unresolved. The CDR3 extends over 15 amino acids. Germline CDR1 and CDR2: ENHRY and SYGVKD. V lost 2 bases to trimming and J lost 0 bases, with 8 bases between them. CDR3 protein: CAISEGTVSGNTIYF. The CDR3 nucleotides read TGTGCCATCAGTGAGGGAACCGTCTCTGGAAACACCATATATTTT.

This rearrangement joins TRBV29-1 to TRBJ2-7, with 7 positions matching TRBD1. Germline CDR1 reads SQVTM; CDR2 reads ANQGSEA. The CDR3 runs to 13 residues. V lost 7 bases and J lost 3; bases outside the gene matches: 9. The CDR3 here is CSAVRTGHYEQYF. The CDR3 DNA sequence: TGCAGCGCCGTGAGGACAGGACACTACGAGCAGTACTTC.

Of note for this clonotype: Lacking the conserved final phenylalanine or tryptophan, this CDR3 likely reflects a read error. Because the CDR3's place on the DNA is in doubt, the DNA is left out and the CDR3 is given as listed by TCRdb. The chain has TRBV15 and TRBJ1-6; the table's D call, TRBD1, was not checked against the DNA. The CDR3 length equals 9 residues, ends included. Germline V gene sequence: CDR1 LNHNV, CDR2 YYDKDF (reference sequence). The CDR3 protein is CATSKGGHY.